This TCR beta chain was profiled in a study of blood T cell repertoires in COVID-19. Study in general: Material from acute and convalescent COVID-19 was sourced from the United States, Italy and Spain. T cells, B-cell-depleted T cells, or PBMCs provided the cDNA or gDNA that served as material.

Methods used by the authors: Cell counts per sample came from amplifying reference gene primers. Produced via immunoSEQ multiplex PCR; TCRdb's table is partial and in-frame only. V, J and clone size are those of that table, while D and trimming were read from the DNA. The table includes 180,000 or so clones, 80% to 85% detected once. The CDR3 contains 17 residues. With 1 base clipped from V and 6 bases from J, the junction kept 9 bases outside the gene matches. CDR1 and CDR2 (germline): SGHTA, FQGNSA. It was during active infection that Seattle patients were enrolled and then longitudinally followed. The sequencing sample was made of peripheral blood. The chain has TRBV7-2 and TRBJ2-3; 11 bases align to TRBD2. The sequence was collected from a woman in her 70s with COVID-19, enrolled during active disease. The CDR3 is CASSLVSLAGGEDTQYF. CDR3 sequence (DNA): TGTGCCAGCAGCTTAGTAAGTCTAGCGGGAGGAGAGGATACGCAGTATTTT.